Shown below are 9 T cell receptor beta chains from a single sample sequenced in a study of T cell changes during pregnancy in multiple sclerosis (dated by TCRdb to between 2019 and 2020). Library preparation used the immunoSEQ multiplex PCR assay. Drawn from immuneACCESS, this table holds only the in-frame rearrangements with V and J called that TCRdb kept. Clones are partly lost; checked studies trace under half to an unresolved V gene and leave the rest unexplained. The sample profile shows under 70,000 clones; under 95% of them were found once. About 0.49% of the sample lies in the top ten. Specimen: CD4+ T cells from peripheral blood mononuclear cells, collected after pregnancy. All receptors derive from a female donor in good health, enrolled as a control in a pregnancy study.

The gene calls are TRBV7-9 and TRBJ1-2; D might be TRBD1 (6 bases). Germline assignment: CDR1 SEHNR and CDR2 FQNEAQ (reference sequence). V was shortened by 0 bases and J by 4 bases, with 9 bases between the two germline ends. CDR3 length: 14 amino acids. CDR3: CASSLATGLYGYTF. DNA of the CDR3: TGTGCCAGCAGCTTAGCCACAGGGCTCTATGGCTACACCTTC.

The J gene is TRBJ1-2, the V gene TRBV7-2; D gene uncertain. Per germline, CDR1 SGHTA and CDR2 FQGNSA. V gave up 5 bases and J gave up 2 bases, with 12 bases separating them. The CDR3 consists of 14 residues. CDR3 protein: CASSLTEFNYGYTF. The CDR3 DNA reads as TGTGCCAGCAGCCTAACAGAGTTCAACTATGGCTACACCTTC.

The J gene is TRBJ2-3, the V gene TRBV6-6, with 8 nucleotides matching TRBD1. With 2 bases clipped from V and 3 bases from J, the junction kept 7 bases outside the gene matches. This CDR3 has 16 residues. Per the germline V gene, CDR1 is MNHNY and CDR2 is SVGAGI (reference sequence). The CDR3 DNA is TGTGCCAGCAGTTACCCGGGTGACAGGGGAACAGATACGCAGTATTTT. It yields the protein CASSYPGDRGTDTQYF.

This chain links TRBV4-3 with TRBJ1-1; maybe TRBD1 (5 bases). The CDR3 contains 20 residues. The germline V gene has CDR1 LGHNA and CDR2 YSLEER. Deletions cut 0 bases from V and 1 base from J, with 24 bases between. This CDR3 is CASSQETLRGKGFPNTEAFF. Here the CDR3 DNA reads TGCGCCAGCAGCCAAGAAACCCTCCGGGGGAAGGGCTTTCCGAACACTGAAGCTTTCTTT.

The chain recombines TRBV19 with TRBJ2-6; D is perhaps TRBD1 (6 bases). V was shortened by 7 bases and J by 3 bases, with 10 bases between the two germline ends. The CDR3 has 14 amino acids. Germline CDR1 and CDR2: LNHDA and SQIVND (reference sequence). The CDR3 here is CASNTGFGANVLTF. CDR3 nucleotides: TGTGCCAGTAACACAGGGTTTGGGGCCAACGTCCTGACTTTC.

The CDR3 protein is CASSQESGGAGEQYF. The DNA for the CDR3 is TGTGCCAGCAGCCAAGAAAGCGGGGGGGCCGGCGAGCAGTACTTC. The gene calls are TRBV4-2 and TRBJ2-7, with TRBD2 identical over 10 bases. CDR3 length equals 15 residues. Trimming removed 0 bases from V and 6 bases from J; junction bases left unmatched: 5. Germline values: CDR1 LGHNA, CDR2 YNFKEQ.

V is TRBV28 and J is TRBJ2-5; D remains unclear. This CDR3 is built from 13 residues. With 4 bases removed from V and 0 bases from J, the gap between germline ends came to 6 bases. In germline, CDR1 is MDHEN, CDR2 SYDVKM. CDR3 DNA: TGTGCCAGCAGTTCTAATAACCAAGAGACCCAGTACTTC. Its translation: CASSSNNQETQYF.

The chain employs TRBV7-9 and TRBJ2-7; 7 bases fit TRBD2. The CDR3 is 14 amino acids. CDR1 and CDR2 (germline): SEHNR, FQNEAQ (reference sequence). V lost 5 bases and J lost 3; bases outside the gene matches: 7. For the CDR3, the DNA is TGTGCCAGCAGCGCTTCGGGGGGTAACTACGAGCAGTACTTC. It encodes CASSASGGNYEQYF. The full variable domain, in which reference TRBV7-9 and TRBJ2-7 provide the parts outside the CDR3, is DTGVSQNPRHKITKRGQNVTFRCDPISEHNRLYWYRQTLGQGPEFLTYFQNEAQLEKSRLLSDRFSAERPKGSFSTLEIQRTEQGDSAMYLCASSASGGNYEQYFGPGTRLTVT.

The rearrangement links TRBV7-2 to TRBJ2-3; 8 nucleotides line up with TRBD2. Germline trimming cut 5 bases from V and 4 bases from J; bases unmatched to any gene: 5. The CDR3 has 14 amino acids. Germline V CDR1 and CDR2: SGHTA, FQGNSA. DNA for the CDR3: TGTGCCAGCAGCCCGGGACTAGGTCCAGATACGCAGTATTTT. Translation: CASSPGLGPDTQYF.